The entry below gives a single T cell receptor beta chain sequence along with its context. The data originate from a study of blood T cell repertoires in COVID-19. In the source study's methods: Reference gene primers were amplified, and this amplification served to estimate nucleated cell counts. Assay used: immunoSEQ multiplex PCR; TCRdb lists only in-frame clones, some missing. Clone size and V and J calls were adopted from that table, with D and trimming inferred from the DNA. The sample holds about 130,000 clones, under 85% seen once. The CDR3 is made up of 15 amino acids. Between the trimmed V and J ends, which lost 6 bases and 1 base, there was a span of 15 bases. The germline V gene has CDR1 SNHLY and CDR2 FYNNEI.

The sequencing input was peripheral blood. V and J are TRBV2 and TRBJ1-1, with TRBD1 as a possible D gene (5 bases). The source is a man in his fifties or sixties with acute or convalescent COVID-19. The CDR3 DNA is TGTGCCAGCAGAGCAATACAGGCACCGAACACTGAAGCTTTCTTT. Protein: CASRAIQAPNTEAFF. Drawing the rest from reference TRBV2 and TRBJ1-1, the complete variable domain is EPEVTQTPSHQVTQMGQEVILRCVPISNHLYFYWYRQILGQKVEFLVSFYNNEISEKSEIFDDQFSVERPDGSNFTLKIRSTKLEDSAMYFCASRAIQAPNTEAFFGQGTRLTVV.